Following are 6 T cell receptor beta chains from one sample sequenced in a study of beta chain features in type 1 diabetes. Findings and limits, study-wide: Shortening of TCRB CDR3s, moderate but significant, appeared in all four CD4+ subsets of Type 1 diabetes patients.

The antigens for these receptors are not known. Expressed TCRB transcripts were sequenced because the entire RNA isolate underwent reverse transcription. Assay used: immunoSEQ multiplex PCR; TCRdb lists only in-frame clones, some missing. The sample holds some 370,000 clones, around 10% seen once. Sequencing used central memory CD4+ T cells from blood. These receptors originate from a man aged 30 to 39 with type 1 diabetes.

This chain links TRBV9 with TRBJ1-3, with a tentative D call TRBD1 (6 bases). CDR3 size: 15 residues. Trimming left V 4 bases short and J 3 bases short, with 14 bases between. In germline, CDR1 is SGDLS, CDR2 YYNGEE. The CDR3 nucleotides read TGTGCCAGCAGCCGACAGGCCTCGAGTGGAAACACCATATATTTT. This codes for CASSRQASSGNTIYF. The variable domain in full, completed from reference TRBV9 and TRBJ1-3, reads DSGVTQTPKHLITATGQRVTLRCSPRSGDLSVYWYQQSLDQGLQFLIQYYNGEERAKGNILERFSAQQFPDLHSELNLSSLELGDSALYFCASSRQASSGNTIYFGEGSWLTVV.

This clone was seen only a few times. Here the CDR3 DNA reads TGTGCCATCTCGGGACGCGAGCAGTACTTC. Encoded protein: CAISGREQYF. The chain combines TRBV28 with TRBJ2-7; D tentatively fits TRBD1 or TRBD2 (5 bases each). V lost 10 bases, J lost 6 bases, and 10 bases lay in between. The CDR3 sequence is 10 residues long. The V gene's germline CDR1 is MDHEN and CDR2 SYDVKM. The entire variable domain, with the rest obtained from reference TRBV28 and TRBJ2-7, is as follows: DVKVTQSSRYLVKRTGEKVFLECVQDMDHENMFWYRQDPGLGLRLIYFSYDVKMKEKGDIPEGYSVSREKKERFSLILESASTNQTSMYLCAISGREQYFGPGTRLTVT.

This rearrangement joins TRBV18 to TRBJ1-5, with 7 bases that match TRBD1. This CDR3 has 15 residues. CDR1 is KGHSH and CDR2 is LQKENI in the germline V gene. V lost 3 bases and J lost 3; bases outside the gene matches: 5. CDR3 sequence reads: CASSPAQGINQPQHF. The CDR3 nucleotides read TGTGCCAGCTCACCCGCACAGGGGATCAATCAGCCCCAGCATTTT.

The chain joins TRBV7-9 to TRBJ1-2; 9 bases agree with TRBD1. The CDR3 has 16 amino acids. CDR1 and CDR2 (germline): SEHNR, FQNEAQ (reference sequence). V trimming: 5 bases; J trimming: 6 bases; junction bases outside the gene matches: 13. The CDR3 DNA is TGTGCCAGCAGCAACTCCCCGGGACAGGGTGCGAATGGCTACACCTTC. Encoded protein: CASSNSPGQGANGYTF.

This clone was counted a few times. The chain uses TRBV12-5 and TRBJ2-5, with 7 bases lining up with TRBD2. CDR1 is LGHNT and CDR2 is FRNRAP in the germline V gene. Trimming removed 5 bases from V and 7 bases from J; junction bases left unmatched: 13. The CDR3 consists of 15 residues. CDR3 sequence (DNA): TGTGCTAGTGGTCCGGGAGGTCCTTTATCTGGGACCCAGTACTTC. Translation: CASGPGGPLSGTQYF.

This clone has only a few counts. This CDR3 is also generated by other DNA sequences in the sample. The rearrangement links TRBV20-1 to TRBJ1-2; unclear D gene. The CDR3 covers 11 residues. CDR1 and CDR2 (germline): DFQATT, SNEGSKA (reference sequence). The ends were cut back, 0 bases at V and 2 bases at J, with 1 base in the middle. CDR3 nucleotides: TGCAGTGCTAGAGAGAACTATGGCTACACCTTC. Translated, it gives CSARENYGYTF.